This T cell receptor (beta chain) was observed in a study of CD8 T cells in ankylosing spondylitis. The sample holds many counts of this clonotype. The target antigen is unknown. Germline V gene data show CDR1 as SGDLS and CDR2 as YYNGEE. The CDR3 totals 15 residues. The V end was cut by 4 bases, the J end by 6 bases, with 20 bases between. MiXCR, run by TCRdb on the 5' RACE reads, gives a single entry per CDR3 protein. The table includes about 240,000 distinct CDR3 sequences, approximately 11% detected once. Study observations and caveats: Before this, some motif variants had been reported in reactive arthritis synovial fluid and blood.

Sequenced input: blood, either unsorted or a sorted T cell fraction (not recorded which). The sequence was collected from a male donor with ankylosing spondylitis or in good health (not recorded which). The chain couples TRBV9 to TRBJ2-7, with D perhaps assigned TRBD1 or TRBD2 (5 bases each). This CDR3 is CASSHSGTVGSEQYF. The DNA for the CDR3 is TGTGCCAGCAGCCACTCCGGGACGGTGGGCTCCGAGCAGTACTTC.